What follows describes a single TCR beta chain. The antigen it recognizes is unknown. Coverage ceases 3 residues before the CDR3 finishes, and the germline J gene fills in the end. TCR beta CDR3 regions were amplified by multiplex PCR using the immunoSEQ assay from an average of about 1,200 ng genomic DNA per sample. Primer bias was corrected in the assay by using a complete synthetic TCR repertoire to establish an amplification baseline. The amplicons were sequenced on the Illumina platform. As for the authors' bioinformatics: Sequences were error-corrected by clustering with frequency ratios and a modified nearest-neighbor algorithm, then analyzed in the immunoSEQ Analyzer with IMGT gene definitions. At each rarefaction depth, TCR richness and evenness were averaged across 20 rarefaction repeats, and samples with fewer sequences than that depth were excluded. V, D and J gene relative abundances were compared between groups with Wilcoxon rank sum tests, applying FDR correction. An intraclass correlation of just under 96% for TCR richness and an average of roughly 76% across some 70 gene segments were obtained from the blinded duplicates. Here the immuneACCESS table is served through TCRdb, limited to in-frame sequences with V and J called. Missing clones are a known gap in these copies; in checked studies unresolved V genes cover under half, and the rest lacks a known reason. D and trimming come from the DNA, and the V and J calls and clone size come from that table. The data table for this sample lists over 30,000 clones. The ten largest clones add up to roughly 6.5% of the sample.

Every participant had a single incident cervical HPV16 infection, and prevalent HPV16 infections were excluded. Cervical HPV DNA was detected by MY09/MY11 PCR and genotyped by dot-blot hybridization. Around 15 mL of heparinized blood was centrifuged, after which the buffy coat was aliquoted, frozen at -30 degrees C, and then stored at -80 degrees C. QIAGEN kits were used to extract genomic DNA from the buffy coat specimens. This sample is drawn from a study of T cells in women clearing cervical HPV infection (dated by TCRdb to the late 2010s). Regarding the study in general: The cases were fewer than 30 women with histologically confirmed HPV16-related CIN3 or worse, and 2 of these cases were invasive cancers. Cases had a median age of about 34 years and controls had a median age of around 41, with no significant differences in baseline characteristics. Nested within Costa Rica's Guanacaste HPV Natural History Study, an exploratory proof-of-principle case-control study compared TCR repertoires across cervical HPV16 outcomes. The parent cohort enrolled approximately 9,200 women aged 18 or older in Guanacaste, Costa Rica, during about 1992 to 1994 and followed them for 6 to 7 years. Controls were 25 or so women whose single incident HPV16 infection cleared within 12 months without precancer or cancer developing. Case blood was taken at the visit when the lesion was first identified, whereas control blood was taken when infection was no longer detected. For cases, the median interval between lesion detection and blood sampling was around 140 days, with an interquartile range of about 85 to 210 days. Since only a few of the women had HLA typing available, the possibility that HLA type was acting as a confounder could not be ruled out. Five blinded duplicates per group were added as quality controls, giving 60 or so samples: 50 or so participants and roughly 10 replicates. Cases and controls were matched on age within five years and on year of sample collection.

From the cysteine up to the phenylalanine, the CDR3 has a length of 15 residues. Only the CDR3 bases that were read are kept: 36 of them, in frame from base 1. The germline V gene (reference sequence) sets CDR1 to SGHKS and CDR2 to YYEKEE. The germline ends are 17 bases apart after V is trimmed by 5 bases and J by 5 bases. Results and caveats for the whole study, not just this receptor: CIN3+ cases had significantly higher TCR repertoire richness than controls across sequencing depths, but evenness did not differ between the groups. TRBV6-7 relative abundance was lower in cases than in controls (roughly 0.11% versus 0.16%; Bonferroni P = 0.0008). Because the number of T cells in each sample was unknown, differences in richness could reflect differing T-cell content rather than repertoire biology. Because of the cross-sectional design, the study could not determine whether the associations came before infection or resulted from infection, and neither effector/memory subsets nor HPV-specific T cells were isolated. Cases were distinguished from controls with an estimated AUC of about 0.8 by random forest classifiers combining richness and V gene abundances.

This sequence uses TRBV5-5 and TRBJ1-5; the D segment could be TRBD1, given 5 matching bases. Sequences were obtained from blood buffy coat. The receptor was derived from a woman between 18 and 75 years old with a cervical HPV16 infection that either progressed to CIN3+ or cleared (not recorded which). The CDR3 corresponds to CASSMGLPGHQPQHF. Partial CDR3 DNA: TGTGCCAGCAGTATGGGACTCCCGGGCCATCAGCCC.